The sequence of this TCR beta chain was determined in a study of T cell repertoires in cytomegalovirus infection. TCRdb reprocessed the reads via MiXCR and lists one record per CDR3 protein. The repertoire holds 170,000 or so distinct CDR3 sequences, roughly 14% seen once, with around 27% in the top ten. The clonotype originates from a human donor in good health (CMV status not recorded). Some clones in this sample may be carry-over from other donors' samples. Sample: PBMCs.

DNA for the CDR3: TGTGCCAGTAGTATCTCGATCTCTGGGGCCAACGTCCTGACTTTC. Translating it yields CASSISISGANVLTF. The chain joins TRBV19 to TRBJ2-6; D not certain. Trimming removed 3 bases at V and 0 bases at J, with 6 bases between. The CDR3 totals 15 residues. The germline V gene has CDR1 LNHDA and CDR2 SQIVND (reference sequence).